This T cell receptor (beta chain) was profiled in a study of T cell responses to AZD1222 COVID-19 vaccine. Broader study findings: The repertoires were collected only after the peak T cell response.

The data were produced by immunoSEQ multiplex PCR, yet TCRdb's version contains in-frame clones alone and is incomplete. Found here are about 140,000 clones, around 90% of them singletons; the top ten hold about 5.4%. Germline CDR1 is LGHNA and CDR2 is YSLEER. This CDR3 is built from 15 residues. Germline trimming cut 0 bases from V and 7 bases from J; bases unmatched to any gene: 5. This clone occurred a few times. Its target is unknown. The starting material was peripheral blood, obtained 28 days after the second dose of the MenACWY control vaccine. The gene calls are TRBV4-3 and TRBJ1-2; TRBD1 matches 10 bases. This TCR derives from an adult who received the MenACWY meningococcal vaccine as a control. The CDR3 here is CASSQDGTGVSGYTF. In DNA, the CDR3 is TGCGCCAGCAGCCAAGATGGGACAGGGGTCTCTGGCTACACCTTC.